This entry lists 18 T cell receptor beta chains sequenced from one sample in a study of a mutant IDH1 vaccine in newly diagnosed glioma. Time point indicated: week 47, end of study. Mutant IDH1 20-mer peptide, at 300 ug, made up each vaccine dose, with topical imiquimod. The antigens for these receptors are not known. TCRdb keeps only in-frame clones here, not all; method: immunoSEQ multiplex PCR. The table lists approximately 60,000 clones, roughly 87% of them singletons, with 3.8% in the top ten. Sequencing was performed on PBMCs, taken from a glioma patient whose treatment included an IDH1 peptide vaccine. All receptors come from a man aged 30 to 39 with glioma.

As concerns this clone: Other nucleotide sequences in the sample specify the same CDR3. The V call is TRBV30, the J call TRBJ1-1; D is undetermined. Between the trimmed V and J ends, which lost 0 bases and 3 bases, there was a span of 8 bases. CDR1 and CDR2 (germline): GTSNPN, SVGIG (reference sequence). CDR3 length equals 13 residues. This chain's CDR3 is CAWSVEQYTEAFF. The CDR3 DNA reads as TGTGCCTGGAGTGTAGAACAGTACACTGAAGCTTTCTTT.

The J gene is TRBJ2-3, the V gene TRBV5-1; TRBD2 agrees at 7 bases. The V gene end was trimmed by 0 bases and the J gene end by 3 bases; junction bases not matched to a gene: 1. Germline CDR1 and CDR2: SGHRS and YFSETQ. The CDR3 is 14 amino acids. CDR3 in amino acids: CASSLAGRTDTQYF. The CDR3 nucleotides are TGCGCCAGCAGCTTGGCCGGGAGGACAGATACGCAGTATTTT.

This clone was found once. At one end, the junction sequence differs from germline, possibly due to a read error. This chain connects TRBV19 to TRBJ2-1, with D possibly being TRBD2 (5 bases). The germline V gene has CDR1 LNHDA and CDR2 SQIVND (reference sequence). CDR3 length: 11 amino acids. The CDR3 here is CATSMSGRQFF. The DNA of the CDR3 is TGTGCCACTAGTATGTCGGGGAGGCAGTTCTTC.

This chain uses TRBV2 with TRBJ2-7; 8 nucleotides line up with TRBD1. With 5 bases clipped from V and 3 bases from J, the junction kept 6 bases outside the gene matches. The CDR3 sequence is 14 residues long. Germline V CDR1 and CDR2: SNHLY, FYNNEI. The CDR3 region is CASSSQGAGYEQYF. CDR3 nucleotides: TGTGCCAGCAGTTCTCAGGGGGCGGGCTACGAGCAGTACTTC.

CDR3 bases: TGCGCCAGCAGCTTGGTACCCGGGACATCGAACACTGAAGCTTTCTTT. Translated, it gives CASSLVPGTSNTEAFF. V usage is TRBV5-1 and J usage is TRBJ1-1, with D perhaps TRBD1 (6 bases). The V gene's germline CDR1 is SGHRS and CDR2 YFSETQ. Trimming shortened V by 0 bases and J by 1 base, and 13 bases separated the two germline ends. The CDR3 is 16 residues long.

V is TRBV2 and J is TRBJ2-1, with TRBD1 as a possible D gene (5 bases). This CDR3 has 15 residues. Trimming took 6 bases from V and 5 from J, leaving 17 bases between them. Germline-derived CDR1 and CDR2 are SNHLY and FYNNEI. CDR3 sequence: CASSPGPALNNEQFF. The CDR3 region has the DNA TGTGCCAGCAGCCCAGGGCCGGCGTTGAACAATGAGCAGTTCTTC.

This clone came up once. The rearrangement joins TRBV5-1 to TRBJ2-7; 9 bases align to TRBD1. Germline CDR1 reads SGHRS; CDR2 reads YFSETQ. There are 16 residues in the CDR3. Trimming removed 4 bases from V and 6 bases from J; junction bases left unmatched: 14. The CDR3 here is CASSGRSGTGFREQYF. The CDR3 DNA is TGCGCCAGCAGCGGGCGGTCCGGGACAGGGTTCCGCGAGCAGTACTTC.

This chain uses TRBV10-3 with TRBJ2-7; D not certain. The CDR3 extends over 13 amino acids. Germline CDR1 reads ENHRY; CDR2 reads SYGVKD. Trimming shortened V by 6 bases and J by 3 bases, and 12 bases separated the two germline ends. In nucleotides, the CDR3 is TGTGCCATCAGAGAAGGAACTGGCTACGAGCAGTACTTC. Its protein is CAIREGTGYEQYF.

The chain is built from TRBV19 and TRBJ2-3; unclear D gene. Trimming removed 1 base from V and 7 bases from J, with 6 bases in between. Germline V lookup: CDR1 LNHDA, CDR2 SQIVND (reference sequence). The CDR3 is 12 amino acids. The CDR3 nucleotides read TGTGCCAGTAGTATAGGTGATAATACGCAGTATTTT. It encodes CASSIGDNTQYF.

This CDR3 reads CASREDSTQPQHF. CDR3 coding DNA: TGCGCCAGCAGAGAGGATTCTACTCAGCCCCAGCATTTT. The V gene is TRBV5-1, the J gene TRBJ1-5; D ambiguous. The CDR3 contains 13 residues. CDR1 and CDR2 from the germline V gene are SGHRS and YFSETQ. The V and J ends lost 5 bases and 6 bases respectively, with 12 bases between them.

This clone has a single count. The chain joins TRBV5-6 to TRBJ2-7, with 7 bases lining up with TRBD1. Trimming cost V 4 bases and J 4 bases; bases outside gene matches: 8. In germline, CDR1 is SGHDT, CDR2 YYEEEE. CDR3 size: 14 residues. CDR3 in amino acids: CASSPGTDDYEQYF. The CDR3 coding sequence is TGTGCCAGCAGCCCCGGGACAGATGATTACGAGCAGTACTTC. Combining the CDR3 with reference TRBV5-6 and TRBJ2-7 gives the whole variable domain DAGVTQSPTHLIKTRGQQVTLRCSPKSGHDTVSWYQQALGQGPQFIFQYYEEEERQRGNFPDRFSGHQFPNYSSELNVNALLLGDSALYLCASSPGTDDYEQYFGPGTRLTVT.

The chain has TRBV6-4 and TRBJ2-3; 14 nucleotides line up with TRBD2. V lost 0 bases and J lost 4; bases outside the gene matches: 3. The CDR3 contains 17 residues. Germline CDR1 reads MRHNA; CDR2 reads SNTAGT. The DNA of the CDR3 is TGTGCCAGCAGTGACTCGAAGACTAGCGGGGGGGCAGATACGCAGTATTTT. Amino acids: CASSDSKTSGGADTQYF.

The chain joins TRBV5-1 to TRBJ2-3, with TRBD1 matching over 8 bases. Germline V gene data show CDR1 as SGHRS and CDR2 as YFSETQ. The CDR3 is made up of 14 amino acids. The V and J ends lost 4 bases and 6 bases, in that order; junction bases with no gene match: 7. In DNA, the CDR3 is TGCGCCAGCAGCCAACAGGGGGAGACTGATACGCAGTATTTT. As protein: CASSQQGETDTQYF.

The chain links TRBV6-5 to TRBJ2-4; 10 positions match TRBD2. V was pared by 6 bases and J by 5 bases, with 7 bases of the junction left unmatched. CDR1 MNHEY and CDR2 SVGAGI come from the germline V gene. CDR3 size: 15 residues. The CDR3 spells CASRPLTSGENIQYF. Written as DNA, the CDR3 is TGTGCCAGCAGACCCCTAACTAGCGGGGAAAACATTCAGTACTTC.

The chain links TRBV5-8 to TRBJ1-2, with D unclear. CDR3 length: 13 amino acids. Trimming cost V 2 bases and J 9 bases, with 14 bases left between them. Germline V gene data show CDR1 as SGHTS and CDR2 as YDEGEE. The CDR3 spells CASSFATWLRYTF. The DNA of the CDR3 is TGTGCCAGCAGCTTCGCCACATGGTTACGCTACACCTTC.

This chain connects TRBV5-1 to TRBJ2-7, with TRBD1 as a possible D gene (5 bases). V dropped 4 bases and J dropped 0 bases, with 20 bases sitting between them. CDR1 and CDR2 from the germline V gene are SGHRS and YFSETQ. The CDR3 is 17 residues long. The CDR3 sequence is CASSISSITGVSYEQYF. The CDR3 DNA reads TGCGCCAGCAGCATATCCAGTATCACAGGAGTCTCCTACGAGCAGTACTTC.

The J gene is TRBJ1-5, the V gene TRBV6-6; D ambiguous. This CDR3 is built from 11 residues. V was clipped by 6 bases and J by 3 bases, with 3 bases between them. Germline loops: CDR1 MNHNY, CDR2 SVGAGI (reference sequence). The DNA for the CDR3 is TGTGCCAGCAGGACCAATCAGCCCCAGCATTTT. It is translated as CASRTNQPQHF.

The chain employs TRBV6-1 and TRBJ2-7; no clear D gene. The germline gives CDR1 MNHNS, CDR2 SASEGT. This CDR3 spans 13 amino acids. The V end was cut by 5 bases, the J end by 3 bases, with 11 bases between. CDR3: CASSSDLYYEQYF. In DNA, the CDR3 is TGTGCCAGCAGTTCGGACCTTTACTACGAGCAGTACTTC.